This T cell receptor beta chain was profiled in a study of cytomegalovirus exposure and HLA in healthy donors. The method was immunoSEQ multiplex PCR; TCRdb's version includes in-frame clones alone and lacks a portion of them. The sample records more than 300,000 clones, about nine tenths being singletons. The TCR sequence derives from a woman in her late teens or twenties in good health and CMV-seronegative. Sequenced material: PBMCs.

The CDR3 here is CASSSAPLGVNQPQHF. In DNA form, the CDR3 reads TGTGCCAGCAGTTCTGCACCTCTAGGGGTCAATCAGCCCCAGCATTTT. V is TRBV27 and J is TRBJ1-5; the D gene is possibly TRBD1 (5 bases). Germline CDR1 reads MNHEY; CDR2 reads SMNVEV (reference sequence). Deletions cut 4 bases from V and 3 bases from J, with 16 bases between. This CDR3 comprises 16 residues.